The 24 T cell receptor beta chains below come from one sample, sequenced in a study of T cell responses to AZD1222 COVID-19 vaccine. Measured with immunoSEQ multiplex PCR; TCRdb has only the in-frame clones, and not every one. The sample holds 110,000 to 150,000 clones; more than 70% are singletons and the top ten take about 3%. The source material was peripheral blood, sampled 28 days after the second AZD1222 dose. These TCRs come from an adult who received the AZD1222 COVID-19 vaccine.

This clone was counted between two and nine times. CDR3 sequence reads: CASSGAERLNTEAFF. The CDR3 DNA follows: TGTGCCAGCAGCGGGGCCGAGCGGTTGAACACTGAAGCTTTCTTT. The chain uses TRBV27 and TRBJ1-1; possible D gene TRBD1, 5 bases. The CDR3 runs 15 residues. The germline gives CDR1 MNHEY, CDR2 SMNVEV (reference sequence). Trimming took 6 bases from V and 0 from J, leaving 14 bases between them.

The chain has TRBV7-2 and TRBJ1-2, with 7 bases matching TRBD1. V shed 1 base, J shed 5 bases, and the junction held 7 bases outside the gene matches. The CDR3 has 15 residues. The germline V gene has CDR1 SGHTA and CDR2 FQGNSA. The CDR3 here is CASSLGRGRLYGYTF. The CDR3 DNA reads as TGTGCCAGCAGCTTAGGAAGGGGGCGCTTGTATGGCTACACCTTC.

This rearrangement joins TRBV6-1 to TRBJ2-3; D tentatively fits TRBD1 or TRBD2 (5 bases each). The V gene's germline CDR1 is MNHNS and CDR2 SASEGT. Trimming took off 3 bases at V and 10 bases at J, with 17 bases between the two ends. The CDR3 consists of 14 residues. The DNA of the CDR3 is TGTGCCAGCAGTGATCACCAACCGGGACGGGCGCAGTATTTT. Translating it yields CASSDHQPGRAQYF.

V is TRBV7-8 and J is TRBJ1-1; D is ambiguous. The CDR3 runs to 14 residues. V was shortened by 0 bases and J by 7 bases, with 12 bases between the two germline ends. Germline V gives CDR1 SGHVS, CDR2 FQNEAQ. The CDR3 region is CASSLAHMRSEAFF. DNA of the CDR3: TGTGCCAGCAGCTTAGCGCATATGCGGAGTGAAGCTTTCTTT.

This clone came up once. An end of the junction does not agree with germline; a read error may underlie this. The CDR3 bases are TGTGCCAGCAGCCTAACAGGGGGCCTTCTGTCAGATACGCAGTATTTT. Protein sequence: CASSLTGGLLSDTQYF. This chain uses TRBV7-3 with TRBJ2-3; 9 nucleotides align to TRBD1. The CDR3 covers 16 residues. CDR1 is SGHTA and CDR2 is FQGTGA in the germline V gene. Together with reference TRBV7-3 and TRBJ2-3, the CDR3 gives the full variable domain: GAGVSQTPSNKVTEKGKYVELRCDPISGHTALYWYRQSLGQGPEFLIYFQGTGAADDSGLPNDRFFAVRPEGSVSTLKIQRTERGDSAVYLCASSLTGGLLSDTQYFGPGTRLTVL.

This chain links TRBV2 with TRBJ1-4; D is undetermined. Trimming removed 0 bases at V and 7 bases at J, with 12 bases between. The germline CDR1 and CDR2 sequences are SNHLY and FYNNEI. The CDR3 extends over 15 amino acids. The CDR3 nucleotides are TGTGCCAGCAGTGAAGCGAAGTTATCTGCTGAAAAACTGTTTTTT. Encoded protein: CASSEAKLSAEKLFF.

This chain links TRBV9 with TRBJ2-7; either TRBD1 or TRBD2 may fit D (5 bases each). V lost 4 bases, J lost 2 bases, and 16 bases lay in between. Germline loops: CDR1 SGDLS, CDR2 YYNGEE. This CDR3 contains 15 residues. CDR3 loop: CASSPQGTFTYEQYF. For the CDR3, the DNA is TGTGCCAGCAGCCCCCAAGGGACGTTCACCTACGAGCAGTACTTC.

CDR3 DNA sequence: TGCAGCGTTGAAGATTTGCAGGGGGGTCCCTTAAATGAGCAGTTCTTC. As protein: CSVEDLQGGPLNEQFF. The V and J genes are TRBV29-1 and TRBJ2-1; TRBD1 might be the D (7 bases). Trimming removed 0 bases from V and 7 bases from J, with 19 bases in between. The CDR3 is 16 amino acids. Germline V gene lookup returns CDR1 SQVTM and CDR2 ANQGSEA.

The CDR3 DNA reads TGTGCCAGCAGTTCATATACAGGTGGGGCCAACGTCCTGACTTTC. It translates to CASSSYTGGANVLTF. The V gene is TRBV28, the J gene TRBJ2-6; D may be TRBD1 (5 bases). The CDR3 contains 15 residues. With 4 bases removed from V and 3 bases from J, the gap between germline ends came to 10 bases. Germline V CDR1 and CDR2: MDHEN, SYDVKM.

The chain recombines TRBV28 with TRBJ1-5; D is perhaps TRBD1 (5 bases). V was pared by 7 bases and J by 4 bases, with 11 bases between. The CDR3 contains 13 residues. Germline CDR1 and CDR2: MDHEN and SYDVKM. CDR3 sequence: CASIDRPNQPQHF. DNA for the CDR3: TGTGCCAGCATCGACAGACCGAATCAGCCCCAGCATTTT.

J is TRBJ1-2 and V is TRBV11-2; D is perhaps TRBD1 (6 bases). The CDR3 totals 15 residues. CDR1 and CDR2 from the germline V gene are SGHAT and FQNNGV. V shed 1 base and J shed 8 bases, with 17 bases lying between them. In nucleotides, the CDR3 is TGTGCCAGCAGCTTAGTTTCCAGGGGAGTCGACGGCTACACCTTC. Protein sequence: CASSLVSRGVDGYTF.

J is TRBJ2-3 and V is TRBV20-1; no clear D gene. CDR3 length: 11 residues. The V end lost 0 bases, the J end lost 6 bases, and 4 bases lay between the germline ends. Germline lookup yields CDR1 DFQATT and CDR2 SNEGSKA (reference sequence). The CDR3 is CSARDGDTQYF. Written as DNA, the CDR3 is TGCAGTGCTAGAGATGGCGATACGCAGTATTTT.

CDR3: CASSEFGGWNTEAFF. The CDR3 DNA is TGTGCCAGCAGTGAATTTGGTGGCTGGAACACTGAAGCTTTCTTT. V is TRBV6-1 and J is TRBJ1-1, with D hard to call. With 2 bases removed from V and 1 base from J, the gap between germline ends came to 11 bases. CDR3 length equals 15 residues. Germline-derived CDR1 and CDR2 are MNHNS and SASEGT.

The chain employs TRBV4-3 and TRBJ2-5, with D tentatively TRBD1 (6 bases). Germline lookup yields CDR1 LGHNA and CDR2 YSLEER. This CDR3 has 15 amino acids. The V end lost 4 bases, the J end lost 5 bases, and 17 bases lay between the germline ends. CDR3 DNA sequence: TGCGCCAGCAGCCTAGCCGGGACCCAGGGGGAGACCCAGTACTTC. Amino acid sequence: CASSLAGTQGETQYF.

The chain recombines TRBV28 with TRBJ1-6; D is unclear. Trimming took 9 bases from V and 7 from J, leaving 10 bases between them. This CDR3 has 12 residues. Germline V gives CDR1 MDHEN, CDR2 SYDVKM. CDR3 loop: CASTGWNSPLHF. CDR3 nucleotide sequence: TGTGCCAGTACGGGTTGGAATTCACCCCTCCACTTT.

The chain couples TRBV28 to TRBJ2-7, with D maybe TRBD2 (6 bases). The germline gives CDR1 MDHEN, CDR2 SYDVKM. This CDR3 region has 15 residues. The germline V and J ends were trimmed by 5 bases and 4 bases, with 18 bases remaining between them. The chain's CDR3 is CASSQRGTQSYEQYF. As DNA, the CDR3 is TGTGCCAGCAGTCAGCGCGGGACGCAGTCTTACGAGCAGTACTTC. Full variable domain (remainder filled in from reference TRBV28 and TRBJ2-7): DVKVTQSSRYLVKRTGEKVFLECVQDMDHENMFWYRQDPGLGLRLIYFSYDVKMKEKGDIPEGYSVSREKKERFSLILESASTNQTSMYLCASSQRGTQSYEQYFGPGTRLTVT.

Here the CDR3 reads CAWSPTAYNEKLFF. CDR3 coding DNA: TGTGCCTGGAGTCCGACGGCCTATAATGAAAAACTGTTTTTT. The chain uses TRBV30 and TRBJ1-4; no clear D. Trimming shortened V by 2 bases and J by 4 bases, and 11 bases separated the two germline ends. CDR1 and CDR2 from the germline V gene are GTSNPN and SVGIG (reference sequence). CDR3 size: 14 residues.

V and J are TRBV7-9 and TRBJ2-5; 14 nucleotides align to TRBD2. V lost 5 bases, J lost 5 bases, and 7 bases stayed unmatched. This CDR3 contains 16 residues. The germline CDR1 and CDR2 sequences are SEHNR and FQNEAQ (reference sequence). The CDR3 protein is CASSPGLAGVGETQYF. CDR3 nucleotides: TGTGCCAGCAGCCCGGGACTAGCGGGAGTCGGCGAGACCCAGTACTTC.

This chain connects TRBV29-1 to TRBJ2-6; D is possibly TRBD1 (5 bases). CDR3 size: 14 residues. Germline CDR1 and CDR2: SQVTM and ANQGSEA. Trimming removed 4 bases from V and 0 bases from J, with 7 bases in between. CDR3 bases: TGCAGCGTTGGACAGACCTCTGGGGCCAACGTCCTGACTTTC. Residues: CSVGQTSGANVLTF.

The V and J genes are TRBV7-3 and TRBJ2-2; 7 nucleotides line up with TRBD2. With V trimmed by 7 bases and J by 4 bases, 9 bases remained unmatched. The V gene's germline CDR1 is SGHTA and CDR2 FQGTGA. This CDR3 has 15 residues. The CDR3 reads CASTLAASGTGELFF. CDR3 coding DNA: TGTGCCAGCACCCTAGCGGCATCGGGCACCGGGGAGCTGTTTTTT.

The chain links TRBV20-1 to TRBJ2-3; tentative D call: TRBD2 (5 bases). Germline V gene lookup returns CDR1 DFQATT and CDR2 SNEGSKA (reference sequence). The germline V and J ends were trimmed by 4 bases and 6 bases, with 8 bases remaining between them. CDR3 length: 11 residues. CDR3 nucleotide sequence: TGCAGTGCTACCCGCGGGGATACGCAGTATTTT. Translated, it gives CSATRGDTQYF.

Only one count was recorded for this clone. V gene TRBV6-1 combines with J gene TRBJ2-7; 10 bases line up with TRBD1. Germline-derived CDR1 and CDR2 are MNHNS and SASEGT. The CDR3 contains 15 residues. With V trimmed by 6 bases and J by 2 bases, 7 bases remained unmatched. CDR3 sequence (DNA): TGTGCCAGCAGAACCGGGACAGGGGCCGCCTACGAGCAGTACTTC. This encodes CASRTGTGAAYEQYF.

This clone was detected only once. The chain has TRBV11-2 and TRBJ2-7; TRBD1 matches 7 bases. Germline values: CDR1 SGHAT, CDR2 FQNNGV. With V trimmed by 4 bases and J by 1 base, 7 bases remained unmatched. This CDR3 comprises 15 residues. CDR3 in amino acids: CASSSAAGGSYEQYF. The CDR3 bases are TGTGCCAGCAGCTCGGCAGCAGGGGGTTCCTACGAGCAGTACTTC.

The V and J genes are TRBV28 and TRBJ1-1; D might be TRBD1 (5 bases). There are 14 residues in the CDR3. CDR1 is MDHEN, CDR2 SYDVKM, per germline. V was shortened by 7 bases and J by 1 base, with 13 bases between the two germline ends. The CDR3 loop is CASMMERGNTEAFF. The CDR3 coding sequence is TGTGCCAGCATGATGGAGAGGGGGAACACTGAAGCTTTCTTT. Variable domain in full (rest from reference TRBV28 and TRBJ1-1): DVKVTQSSRYLVKRTGEKVFLECVQDMDHENMFWYRQDPGLGLRLIYFSYDVKMKEKGDIPEGYSVSREKKERFSLILESASTNQTSMYLCASMMERGNTEAFFGQGTRLTVV.